This is a list of T cell receptor beta chains from one sample in a study of blood T cell repertoires in COVID-19. TCRdb's table, derived via immunoSEQ multiplex PCR, lists solely in-frame clones and lacks some. The data hold approximately 130,000 clones, with approximately 84% observed a single time. The specimen was peripheral blood. These receptors all come from a woman aged 45-65 years who had recovered from COVID-19. The CDR3 runs from the conserved cysteine through the conserved F or W. D genes are given only for firm matches. The size of a clone is reported for some rows only, either as once, few or many, or as a class for expanded clones.

V	D	size	J	CDR3	DNA
TRBV11-3	.	.	TRBJ2-3	CASSPGGQGADTQYF	TGTGCCAGCAGTCCAGGGGGGCAGGGGGCAGATACGCAGTATTTT
TRBV27	.	.	TRBJ1-5	CASSLYRNGNQPQHF	TGTGCCAGCAGTTTATACAGGAATGGCAATCAGCCCCAGCATTTT
TRBV6-1	.	.	TRBJ1-1	CASSELGANTEAFF	TGTGCCAGCAGTGAACTGGGCGCAAACACTGAAGCTTTCTTT
TRBV11-2	TRBD2	.	TRBJ2-3	CASSLAKGLAGAPDTQYF	TGTGCCAGCAGCTTAGCCAAGGGGCTAGCGGGGGCACCAGATACGCAGTATTTT
TRBV7-9	TRBD2	many	TRBJ2-3	CASSFGTSGSYSQYF	TGTGCCAGCAGCTTTGGGACTAGCGGGAGTTATTCGCAGTATTTT
TRBV25-1	.	.	TRBJ1-2	CASSEYVGNYGYTF	TGTGCCAGCAGTGAATACGTCGGGAACTATGGCTACACCTTC
TRBV6-4	.	.	TRBJ1-1	CASSEQGDTEAFF	TGTGCCAGCAGTGAACAGGGCGACACTGAAGCTTTCTTT
TRBV2	.	.	TRBJ1-1	CASEREMNTEAFF	TGTGCCAGCGAGAGGGAGATGAACACTGAAGCTTTCTTT
TRBV2	TRBD2	few	TRBJ2-7	CASGVGRGGEQYF	TGTGCCAGCGGTGTAGGGAGGGGCGGCGAGCAGTACTTC
TRBV3-1/TRBV3-2	TRBD2	.	TRBJ2-7	CASSQDFPGLAGSSYEQYF	TGTGCCAGCAGCCAAGATTTCCCCGGACTAGCGGGAAGCTCCTACGAGCAGTACTTC
TRBV27	TRBD1	.	TRBJ2-5	CASSKGQGEGETQYF	TGTGCCAGCAGTAAAGGACAGGGGGAGGGGGAGACCCAGTACTTC
TRBV5-1	TRBD1	.	TRBJ1-1	CASSSGGWTEAFF	TGCGCCAGCAGCTCAGGGGGTTGGACTGAAGCTTTCTTT
TRBV11-2	TRBD2	.	TRBJ2-3	CASSNSGRFDTQYF	TGTGCCAGCAGCAATAGCGGGAGATTCGATACGCAGTATTTT
TRBV5-4	.	.	TRBJ1-1	CASSPRFGSTYTEAFF	TGTGCCAGCAGCCCACGTTTTGGATCGACATACACTGAAGCTTTCTTT
TRBV19	TRBD1	.	TRBJ2-1	CASRARDRYDEQFF	TGTGCCAGTAGGGCCCGGGACAGGTACGATGAGCAGTTCTTC
TRBV6-2/TRBV6-3	TRBD2	once	TRBJ2-1	CASSYRGGQLYNEQFF	TGTGCCAGCAGTTACCGGGGGGGCCAGCTCTACAATGAGCAGTTCTTC
TRBV2	.	few	TRBJ1-1	CASSTGTSGTEAFF	TGTGCCAGCAGTACAGGGACGTCGGGCACTGAAGCTTTCTTT
TRBV5-4	.	few	TRBJ1-4	CASSEGGGTVEKLFF	TGTGCCAGCAGCGAGGGAGGCGGGACGGTGGAAAAACTGTTTTTT
TRBV4-1	.	.	TRBJ1-1	CASSPRGNTEAFF	TGCGCCAGCAGCCCACGGGGGAACACTGAAGCTTTCTTT
TRBV6-1	.	.	TRBJ2-1	CASREGGSSYNEQFF	TGTGCCAGCAGGGAAGGAGGGAGCTCCTACAATGAGCAGTTCTTC
TRBV7-9	.	.	TRBJ2-7	CASSLAPGYEQYF	TGTGCCAGCAGCTTAGCTCCGGGCTACGAGCAGTACTTC
TRBV2	TRBD2	.	TRBJ2-1	CASSVAGPTYNEQFF	TGTGCCAGCAGTGTAGCGGGGCCAACCTACAATGAGCAGTTCTTC
TRBV19	.	.	TRBJ2-5	CASSMGGRTQETQYF	TGTGCCAGTAGTATGGGAGGCAGGACCCAAGAGACCCAGTACTTC
TRBV7-8	.	.	TRBJ1-2	CASSFLPTGGYTF	TGTGCCAGCAGCTTTCTCCCAACCGGGGGCTACACCTTC
TRBV12-3/TRBV12-4	.	.	TRBJ1-5	CASTPFGGQPQHF	TGTGCCAGCACTCCTTTCGGAGGCCAGCCCCAGCATTTT
TRBV19	.	.	TRBJ2-7	CASSRGGSYEQYF	TGTGCCAGTAGTAGGGGCGGCTCCTACGAGCAGTACTTC
TRBV11-2	.	.	TRBJ1-1	CASSSTAGETEAFF	TGTGCCAGCAGCTCCACGGCGGGGGAGACTGAAGCTTTCTTT
TRBV4-1	.	.	TRBJ2-3	CASSQDEGGATQYF	TGCGCCAGCAGCCAAGATGAGGGCGGGGCAACGCAGTATTTT
TRBV7-9	.	.	TRBJ1-3	CASSFGGGNTIYF	TGTGCCAGCAGCTTCGGAGGGGGAAACACCATATATTTT
TRBV15	.	.	TRBJ1-5	CATSRVQVNTQPQHF	TGTGCCACCAGCAGAGTTCAGGTGAACACTCAGCCCCAGCATTTT
TRBV29-1	TRBD2	.	TRBJ2-3	CSVGDYTDTQYF	TGCAGCGTTGGGGACTACACAGATACGCAGTATTTT
TRBV6-5	TRBD1	once	TRBJ1-4	CASSYGQGRGEKLFF	TGTGCCAGCAGTTATGGACAGGGAAGGGGTGAAAAACTGTTTTTT
TRBV4-1	.	.	TRBJ2-7	CASSQDRGEQYF	TGCGCCAGCAGCCAAGATAGGGGGGAGCAGTACTTC
TRBV18	.	.	TRBJ1-6	CASSPEGLSNSPLHF	TGTGCCAGCTCACCAGAGGGTTTAAGTAATTCACCCCTCCACTTT
TRBV11-2	TRBD1	few	TRBJ1-1	CASSLEGQVHTEAFF	TGTGCCAGCAGCCTAGAGGGACAGGTGCACACTGAAGCTTTCTTT
TRBV4-1	.	.	TRBJ1-6	CASSLSRQAGPLHF	TGCGCCAGCAGCCTTTCTAGACAGGCTGGGCCCCTCCACTTT
TRBV11-3	.	once	TRBJ2-1	CASSLSRWGDSSSYNEQFF	TGTGCCAGCAGCTTATCCCGATGGGGAGATAGCTCCTCCTACAATGAGCAGTTCTTC
TRBV4-1	.	.	TRBJ1-4	CASSQAVKEKLFF	TGCGCCAGCAGCCAAGCGGTAAAGGAAAAACTGTTTTTT
TRBV9	.	.	TRBJ1-6	CASSVAGGNSPLHF	TGTGCCAGCAGCGTAGCCGGGGGAAATTCACCCCTCCACTTT
TRBV7-2	.	.	TRBJ1-5	CASSSRAGNYQPQHF	TGTGCCAGCAGCTCTAGAGCCGGCAACTATCAGCCCCAGCATTTT
TRBV7-9	TRBD1	.	TRBJ1-1	CASSPDRVNTEAFF	TGTGCCAGCAGCCCAGACAGGGTGAACACTGAAGCTTTCTTT
TRBV6-5	.	.	TRBJ1-2	CASRGGRKNGYTF	TGTGCCAGTCGGGGGGGAAGGAAAAATGGCTACACCTTC
TRBV9	TRBD1	.	TRBJ2-7	CASSWGQGLSYEQYF	TGTGCCAGCAGCTGGGGACAGGGGCTTTCCTACGAGCAGTACTTC
TRBV12-3/TRBV12-4	.	once	TRBJ2-5	CASSPPGQETQYF	TGTGCCAGCAGCCCCCCCGGCCAAGAGACCCAGTACTTC
TRBV3-1/TRBV3-2	.	once	TRBJ1-1	CASTSSARGNTEAFF	TGTGCCAGCACCTCCTCAGCCAGGGGGAACACTGAAGCTTTCTTT
TRBV19	.	.	TRBJ1-5	CASSDFGGTFEPQHF	TGTGCCAGTAGCGACTTCGGGGGGACGTTTGAGCCCCAGCATTTT
TRBV10-2	.	many	TRBJ2-7	CASRGGSGFSYEQYF	TGCGCCAGCAGGGGGGGATCCGGTTTCTCCTACGAGCAGTACTTC
TRBV18	.	.	TRBJ1-6	CASSPYEGENSPLHF	TGTGCCAGCTCACCTTACGAGGGCGAAAATTCACCCCTCCACTTT
TRBV28	TRBD2	few	TRBJ2-2	CASRGGGRNTGELFF	TGTGCCAGCAGAGGCGGGGGGAGGAACACCGGGGAGCTGTTTTTT
TRBV7-9	.	.	TRBJ1-1	CASSLGGVIGEAFF	TGTGCCAGCAGCTTAGGGGGAGTGATAGGTGAAGCTTTCTTT
TRBV2	.	.	TRBJ1-4	CASSEPGLGKLFF	TGTGCCAGCAGTGAACCAGGGCTCGGAAAACTGTTTTTT